A single sample is the source of the 10 T cell receptor beta chains below, sequenced in a study of radiotherapy plus CTLA-4 blockade in lung cancer. Produced via immunoSEQ multiplex PCR; TCRdb's table is partial and in-frame only. Of roughly 58,000 clones in the sample, about 80% were seen once. The starting material was peripheral blood, obtained from a patient treated with radiotherapy plus ipilimumab. The receptors stem from a human donor with non-small cell lung cancer whose response to radiotherapy plus ipilimumab could not be evaluated.

The chain is built from TRBV18 and TRBJ2-2; 7 bases match TRBD1. This CDR3 has 13 amino acids. The ends lost 4 bases at V and 6 bases at J; junction bases unmatched: 2. The V gene's germline CDR1 is KGHSH and CDR2 LQKENI. Here the CDR3 reads CASSQGAAGELFF. The DNA of the CDR3 is TGTGCCAGCTCACAGGGGGCCGCCGGGGAGCTGTTTTTT.

This chain links TRBV7-2 with TRBJ2-7; D remains unclear. From germline, CDR1 is SGHTA and CDR2 FQGNSA. V was pared by 5 bases and J by 4 bases, with 18 bases between. The CDR3 has 15 amino acids. CDR3 residues: CASSPRPSYLYEQYF. DNA for the CDR3: TGTGCCAGCAGCCCGCGGCCCTCCTACCTTTACGAGCAGTACTTC.

V is TRBV28 and J is TRBJ1-1, with TRBD1 identical over 9 bases. The ends lost 8 bases at V and 1 base at J; junction bases unmatched: 8. The germline V gene encodes CDR1 MDHEN and CDR2 SYDVKM. The CDR3 length is 15 residues. Here the CDR3 reads CASPRATGGNTEAFF. The CDR3, as DNA: TGTGCCAGCCCTCGCGCGACAGGGGGGAACACTGAAGCTTTCTTT.

The chain couples TRBV7-2 to TRBJ1-1; TRBD1 matches 7 bases. The CDR3 is made up of 13 amino acids. V was clipped by 0 bases and J by 8 bases; unmatched bases: 3. Germline values: CDR1 SGHTA, CDR2 FQGNSA. The CDR3 nucleotides are TGTGCCAGCAGCTTAGCTTCGGGACAGGAAGCTTTCTTT. Residues: CASSLASGQEAFF.

The gene calls are TRBV5-6 and TRBJ2-1; maybe TRBD2 (6 bases). Per the germline V gene, CDR1 is SGHDT and CDR2 is YYEEEE. V lost 4 bases and J lost 9, with 17 bases in between. CDR3 length equals 14 residues. This chain's CDR3 is CASSPLANGGEQFF. Written as DNA, the CDR3 is TGTGCCAGCAGCCCGTTAGCGAACGGGGGTGAGCAGTTCTTC.

V gene TRBV13 combines with J gene TRBJ2-1; 12 bases are shared with TRBD1. CDR1 PRHDT and CDR2 FYEKMQ come from the germline V gene (reference sequence). The CDR3 covers 19 residues. Trimming cost V 5 bases and J 1 base; bases outside gene matches: 12. CDR3 nucleotide sequence: TGTGCCAGCAGCCCCCCCGGGACAGGGGGCGCGAGGTCCTACAATGAGCAGTTCTTC. This gives the protein CASSPPGTGGARSYNEQFF.

The J gene is TRBJ2-5, the V gene TRBV5-1; D gene uncertain. The length of the CDR3 is 12 residues. With 2 bases removed from V and 1 base from J, the gap between germline ends came to 3 bases. The germline CDR1 and CDR2 sequences are SGHRS and YFSETQ. CDR3 loop: CASSFLQETQYF. As DNA, the CDR3 is TGCGCCAGCAGCTTTCTCCAAGAGACCCAGTACTTC.

This chain joins TRBV28 and TRBJ2-1; 9 bases fit TRBD2. CDR1 and CDR2 (germline): MDHEN, SYDVKM. This CDR3 region has 18 residues. V shed 3 bases, J shed 0 bases, and the junction held 9 bases outside the gene matches. CDR3 DNA: TGTGCCAGCAGTTTGCGGGCTAGCGGGATGAGCTCCTACAATGAGCAGTTCTTC. Protein sequence: CASSLRASGMSSYNEQFF.

The chain combines TRBV23-1 with TRBJ1-4; 7 nucleotides match TRBD1. TRBV23-1 is an ORF, and what it does is uncertain. V trimming: 0 bases; J trimming: 8 bases; junction bases outside the gene matches: 3. CDR3 length: 14 residues. CDR3 sequence reads: CASSQSIRGEKLFF. The CDR3 coding sequence is TGCGCCAGCAGTCAATCGATCAGGGGGGAAAAACTGTTTTTT.

The V and J genes are TRBV29-1 and TRBJ1-1, with unresolved D. The CDR3 is made up of 11 amino acids. V gave up 6 bases and J gave up 6 bases, with 11 bases separating them. Germline loops: CDR1 SQVTM, CDR2 ANQGSEA. The CDR3 nucleotides read TGCAGCGTCTCGGCGGCCGCTGAAGCTTTCTTT. Translating it yields CSVSAAAEAFF.